Described below is a single T cell receptor (gamma chain) sequence and its context. Antigen specificity is unknown. Distinct nucleotide sequences in the sample also encode this CDR3. Germline CDR1 EGSTGY, CDR2 YDSYTSSV. The trim removed 0 bases at V and 7 bases at J, leaving 6 bases unmatched. CDR3 length equals 13 residues. This sample is drawn from a study of Vδ1+ human thymocytes. Extracted RNA was reverse transcribed into cDNA. Multiplex PCR used pooled V-gene forward primers and a constant-region reverse primer to amplify CDR3s. TCRdb reanalysed the multiplex PCR reads with CATT. The sample lists 35,000 or so gamma-chain clones; around 20% were seen once. After alphabeta T cell depletion, CD3+ Vdelta1+ Vdelta2- thymocytes were sorted. Broader study findings: Thymic TRG and TRD repertoires appeared highly polyclonal, with Gaussian CDR3 length distributions.

Sequenced sample: Vdelta1+ gamma-delta thymocytes from the thymus. The subset here: FACS-sorted CD3+ TCRalphabeta- TCRVdelta1+ TCRVdelta2- thymocytes. The sequence came from a girl under two years old who had congenital heart surgery. The rearrangement joins TRGV4 to TRGJ1 or TRGJ2. DNA for the CDR3: TGTGCCACCTGGGATGGGCAAGGATATAAGAAACTCTTT. It specifies CATWDGQGYKKLF.